Sequencing of this TCR beta chain was carried out in a study of blood T cell repertoires in COVID-19 (dated by TCRdb to about 2020). Regarding the study in general: Collaborator samples came from the United States, Italy and Spain and covered acute and convalescent phases of COVID-19. The prospective study material was composed of cDNA or gDNA derived from T cells, B-cell-depleted T cells, or PBMCs. Subjects who had been exposed to COVID-19, were actively infected with it, or had recovered from it provided the deeply sampled blood TCRbeta repertoires that made up the dataset. The repertoires were made available in a free public database intended to serve as a resource for research on the immune response to SARS-CoV-2. Samples were obtained from the ongoing ImmuneRACE study (first 160 participants) and from 1,254 subjects provided by 6 global collaborators. The sample metadata nearly always contained a de-identified subject ID, COVID-19 status, age in years and sex. Where available, HLA class I and class II types were taken from metadata supplied by the sample provider and were not determined by assay-based typing.

Taken from the germline V gene (reference sequence), the CDR1 and CDR2 loops are WNHNN and SYGVQD. Trimming accounts for 6 bases at V and 0 bases at J, while the number of junction bases matched to no gene is 4. Counted from cysteine to phenylalanine, this CDR3 has 15 amino acids. The entry retains the CDR3 DNA only, 45 bases that are in frame from base 1. About this clone itself: Its binding antigen is unknown. It has no much larger one-base neighbor in the sample; base qualities were not kept.

General study outcomes and caveats: The quantity of clinical and demographic metadata differed by source and by participant and was supplied without curation.

TCRbeta CDR3 regions were amplified from genomic DNA using the immunoSEQ Assay, a bias-controlled multiplex PCR. The authors processed their data as follows. Nucleated cell counts per sample were estimated from amplification of reference gene primers within the assay. To quantify the absolute abundance of each unique TCRbeta CDR3 rearrangement, sequence reads were collapsed and filtered. For each sample, productive Simpson clonality was calculated by taking the square root of Simpson's diversity index across productive rearrangements. The source is immuneACCESS, and TCRdb retained only in-frame sequences with V and J called. Part of the clones is not carried over; for the studies checked, unresolved V genes explain less than half of this, and the remainder is unexplained. V, J and clone size were drawn from that table, and D and trimming were deduced from the DNA. For this sample there are under 100,000 clones; approximately 87% appear just once. The ten largest clonotypes hold 1.1% of the sample.

The collaborating institutions used their own protocols to collect whole blood in K2EDTA tubes. Collaborator samples were shipped for TCRbeta analysis as frozen whole blood, isolated PBMCs, or DNA extracted from either sample type. This sequence uses TRBV10-1 and TRBJ1-1, and 10 bases in between align with TRBD1. The sequence was obtained from a human donor in a cohort sampled during active COVID-19. The source material was peripheral blood. The CDR3 protein sequence reads: CASSGTGAMNTEAFF. The nucleotide sequence reads TGCGCCAGCAGCGGGACAGGGGCCATGAACACTGAAGCTTTCTTT.